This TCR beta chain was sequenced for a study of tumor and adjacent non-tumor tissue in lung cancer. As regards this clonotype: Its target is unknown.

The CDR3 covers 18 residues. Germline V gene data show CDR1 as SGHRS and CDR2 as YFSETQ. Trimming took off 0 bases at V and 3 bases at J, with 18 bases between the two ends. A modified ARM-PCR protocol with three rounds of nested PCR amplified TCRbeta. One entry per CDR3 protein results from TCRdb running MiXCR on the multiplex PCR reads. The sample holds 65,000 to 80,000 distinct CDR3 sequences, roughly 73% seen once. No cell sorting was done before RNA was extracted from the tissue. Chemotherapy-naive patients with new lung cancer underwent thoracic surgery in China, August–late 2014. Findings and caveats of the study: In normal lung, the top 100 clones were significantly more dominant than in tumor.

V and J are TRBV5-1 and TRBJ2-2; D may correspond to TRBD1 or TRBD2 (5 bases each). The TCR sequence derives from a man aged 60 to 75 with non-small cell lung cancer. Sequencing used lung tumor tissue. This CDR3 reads CASSLGPPGRGDTGELFF. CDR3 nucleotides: TGCGCCAGCAGCTTGGGACCCCCGGGACGGGGAGACACCGGGGAGCTGTTTTTT.